This T cell receptor beta chain came from a study of blood T cells in healthy people across ages. Whole-study findings and limits: The recorded TCR beta diversity per million T cells decreased in a roughly linear manner with age. Strong correlation existed between TCR beta diversity and naive T cell percentage.

PCR was performed a second time for about 6 to 11 cycles using a sample-barcoded 5' primer and a J-beta primer mix. MiXCR, run by TCRdb on the 5' RACE reads, gives a single entry per CDR3 protein. The data show some 1.5 million distinct CDR3 sequences, roughly 43% seen once. From germline, CDR1 is SGHTA and CDR2 FQGNSA. The ends were cut back, 5 bases at V and 3 bases at J, with 13 bases in the middle. The CDR3 has 15 residues. This clonotype was detected only a few times. Its target is not known. Sequencing input: blood. V usage is TRBV7-2 and J usage is TRBJ1-4, with no clear D. This clonotype was sampled from a woman aged 18-35 years in good health. CDR3 protein: CASSPQQAPNEKLFF. The CDR3 nucleotides read TGTGCCAGCAGCCCTCAGCAGGCGCCTAATGAAAAACTGTTTTTT. Full variable domain (outside the CDR3, taken from reference TRBV7-2 and TRBJ1-4): GAGVSQSPSNKVTEKGKDVELRCDPISGHTALYWYRQSLGQGLEFLIYFQGNSAPDKSGLPSDRFSAERTGGSVSTLTIQRTQQEDSAVYLCASSPQQAPNEKLFFGSGTQLSVL.